This T cell receptor (beta chain) was documented in a study of blood T cell repertoires in COVID-19. Here immunoSEQ multiplex PCR was the method, and the copy in TCRdb shows in-frame clones only, minus some. The sample has some 200,000 clones; over 75% are singletons. This receptor was taken from an older man with acute or convalescent COVID-19. Sequencing was done on a sample of peripheral blood.

CDR3 nucleotides: TGTGCCAGTAGGCCCCTGACAGGGGAGGAAAAACTGTTTTTT. Protein: CASRPLTGEEKLFF. This chain uses TRBV19 with TRBJ1-4; 8 bases match TRBD1. The CDR3 sequence is 14 residues long. J gave up 8 bases and V 6 bases, and 8 bases lay outside the gene matches. In germline, CDR1 is LNHDA, CDR2 SQIVND (reference sequence).